This T cell receptor beta chain is drawn from a study of PD-1 blockade in classical Hodgkin lymphoma. Time point: cycle 4 day 1 (C4D1), after six to seven weeks of nivolumab. Brentuximab vedotin exposure varied, and every patient relapsed after autologous stem cell transplantation. CDR1 and CDR2 from the germline V gene are SSHAT and FNYEAQ (reference sequence). Trimming cost V 4 bases and J 8 bases; bases outside gene matches: 10. This CDR3 spans 14 amino acids. TCRdb's table, derived via immunoSEQ multiplex PCR, lists solely in-frame clones and lacks some. The repertoire consists of 100,000 or so clones, with roughly nine tenths occurring once and the leading ten covering 15% to 20%.

The chain uses TRBV7-7 and TRBJ2-5; TRBD1 matches at 7 bases. The sample was peripheral blood mononuclear cells (PBMCs), taken before the fourth cycle of nivolumab. This TCR was sampled from a human donor with classical Hodgkin lymphoma. CDR3 DNA: TGTGCCAGCAGCTCACAGGGGAGAGTTGACACCCAGTACTTC. Its protein product is CASSSQGRVDTQYF.